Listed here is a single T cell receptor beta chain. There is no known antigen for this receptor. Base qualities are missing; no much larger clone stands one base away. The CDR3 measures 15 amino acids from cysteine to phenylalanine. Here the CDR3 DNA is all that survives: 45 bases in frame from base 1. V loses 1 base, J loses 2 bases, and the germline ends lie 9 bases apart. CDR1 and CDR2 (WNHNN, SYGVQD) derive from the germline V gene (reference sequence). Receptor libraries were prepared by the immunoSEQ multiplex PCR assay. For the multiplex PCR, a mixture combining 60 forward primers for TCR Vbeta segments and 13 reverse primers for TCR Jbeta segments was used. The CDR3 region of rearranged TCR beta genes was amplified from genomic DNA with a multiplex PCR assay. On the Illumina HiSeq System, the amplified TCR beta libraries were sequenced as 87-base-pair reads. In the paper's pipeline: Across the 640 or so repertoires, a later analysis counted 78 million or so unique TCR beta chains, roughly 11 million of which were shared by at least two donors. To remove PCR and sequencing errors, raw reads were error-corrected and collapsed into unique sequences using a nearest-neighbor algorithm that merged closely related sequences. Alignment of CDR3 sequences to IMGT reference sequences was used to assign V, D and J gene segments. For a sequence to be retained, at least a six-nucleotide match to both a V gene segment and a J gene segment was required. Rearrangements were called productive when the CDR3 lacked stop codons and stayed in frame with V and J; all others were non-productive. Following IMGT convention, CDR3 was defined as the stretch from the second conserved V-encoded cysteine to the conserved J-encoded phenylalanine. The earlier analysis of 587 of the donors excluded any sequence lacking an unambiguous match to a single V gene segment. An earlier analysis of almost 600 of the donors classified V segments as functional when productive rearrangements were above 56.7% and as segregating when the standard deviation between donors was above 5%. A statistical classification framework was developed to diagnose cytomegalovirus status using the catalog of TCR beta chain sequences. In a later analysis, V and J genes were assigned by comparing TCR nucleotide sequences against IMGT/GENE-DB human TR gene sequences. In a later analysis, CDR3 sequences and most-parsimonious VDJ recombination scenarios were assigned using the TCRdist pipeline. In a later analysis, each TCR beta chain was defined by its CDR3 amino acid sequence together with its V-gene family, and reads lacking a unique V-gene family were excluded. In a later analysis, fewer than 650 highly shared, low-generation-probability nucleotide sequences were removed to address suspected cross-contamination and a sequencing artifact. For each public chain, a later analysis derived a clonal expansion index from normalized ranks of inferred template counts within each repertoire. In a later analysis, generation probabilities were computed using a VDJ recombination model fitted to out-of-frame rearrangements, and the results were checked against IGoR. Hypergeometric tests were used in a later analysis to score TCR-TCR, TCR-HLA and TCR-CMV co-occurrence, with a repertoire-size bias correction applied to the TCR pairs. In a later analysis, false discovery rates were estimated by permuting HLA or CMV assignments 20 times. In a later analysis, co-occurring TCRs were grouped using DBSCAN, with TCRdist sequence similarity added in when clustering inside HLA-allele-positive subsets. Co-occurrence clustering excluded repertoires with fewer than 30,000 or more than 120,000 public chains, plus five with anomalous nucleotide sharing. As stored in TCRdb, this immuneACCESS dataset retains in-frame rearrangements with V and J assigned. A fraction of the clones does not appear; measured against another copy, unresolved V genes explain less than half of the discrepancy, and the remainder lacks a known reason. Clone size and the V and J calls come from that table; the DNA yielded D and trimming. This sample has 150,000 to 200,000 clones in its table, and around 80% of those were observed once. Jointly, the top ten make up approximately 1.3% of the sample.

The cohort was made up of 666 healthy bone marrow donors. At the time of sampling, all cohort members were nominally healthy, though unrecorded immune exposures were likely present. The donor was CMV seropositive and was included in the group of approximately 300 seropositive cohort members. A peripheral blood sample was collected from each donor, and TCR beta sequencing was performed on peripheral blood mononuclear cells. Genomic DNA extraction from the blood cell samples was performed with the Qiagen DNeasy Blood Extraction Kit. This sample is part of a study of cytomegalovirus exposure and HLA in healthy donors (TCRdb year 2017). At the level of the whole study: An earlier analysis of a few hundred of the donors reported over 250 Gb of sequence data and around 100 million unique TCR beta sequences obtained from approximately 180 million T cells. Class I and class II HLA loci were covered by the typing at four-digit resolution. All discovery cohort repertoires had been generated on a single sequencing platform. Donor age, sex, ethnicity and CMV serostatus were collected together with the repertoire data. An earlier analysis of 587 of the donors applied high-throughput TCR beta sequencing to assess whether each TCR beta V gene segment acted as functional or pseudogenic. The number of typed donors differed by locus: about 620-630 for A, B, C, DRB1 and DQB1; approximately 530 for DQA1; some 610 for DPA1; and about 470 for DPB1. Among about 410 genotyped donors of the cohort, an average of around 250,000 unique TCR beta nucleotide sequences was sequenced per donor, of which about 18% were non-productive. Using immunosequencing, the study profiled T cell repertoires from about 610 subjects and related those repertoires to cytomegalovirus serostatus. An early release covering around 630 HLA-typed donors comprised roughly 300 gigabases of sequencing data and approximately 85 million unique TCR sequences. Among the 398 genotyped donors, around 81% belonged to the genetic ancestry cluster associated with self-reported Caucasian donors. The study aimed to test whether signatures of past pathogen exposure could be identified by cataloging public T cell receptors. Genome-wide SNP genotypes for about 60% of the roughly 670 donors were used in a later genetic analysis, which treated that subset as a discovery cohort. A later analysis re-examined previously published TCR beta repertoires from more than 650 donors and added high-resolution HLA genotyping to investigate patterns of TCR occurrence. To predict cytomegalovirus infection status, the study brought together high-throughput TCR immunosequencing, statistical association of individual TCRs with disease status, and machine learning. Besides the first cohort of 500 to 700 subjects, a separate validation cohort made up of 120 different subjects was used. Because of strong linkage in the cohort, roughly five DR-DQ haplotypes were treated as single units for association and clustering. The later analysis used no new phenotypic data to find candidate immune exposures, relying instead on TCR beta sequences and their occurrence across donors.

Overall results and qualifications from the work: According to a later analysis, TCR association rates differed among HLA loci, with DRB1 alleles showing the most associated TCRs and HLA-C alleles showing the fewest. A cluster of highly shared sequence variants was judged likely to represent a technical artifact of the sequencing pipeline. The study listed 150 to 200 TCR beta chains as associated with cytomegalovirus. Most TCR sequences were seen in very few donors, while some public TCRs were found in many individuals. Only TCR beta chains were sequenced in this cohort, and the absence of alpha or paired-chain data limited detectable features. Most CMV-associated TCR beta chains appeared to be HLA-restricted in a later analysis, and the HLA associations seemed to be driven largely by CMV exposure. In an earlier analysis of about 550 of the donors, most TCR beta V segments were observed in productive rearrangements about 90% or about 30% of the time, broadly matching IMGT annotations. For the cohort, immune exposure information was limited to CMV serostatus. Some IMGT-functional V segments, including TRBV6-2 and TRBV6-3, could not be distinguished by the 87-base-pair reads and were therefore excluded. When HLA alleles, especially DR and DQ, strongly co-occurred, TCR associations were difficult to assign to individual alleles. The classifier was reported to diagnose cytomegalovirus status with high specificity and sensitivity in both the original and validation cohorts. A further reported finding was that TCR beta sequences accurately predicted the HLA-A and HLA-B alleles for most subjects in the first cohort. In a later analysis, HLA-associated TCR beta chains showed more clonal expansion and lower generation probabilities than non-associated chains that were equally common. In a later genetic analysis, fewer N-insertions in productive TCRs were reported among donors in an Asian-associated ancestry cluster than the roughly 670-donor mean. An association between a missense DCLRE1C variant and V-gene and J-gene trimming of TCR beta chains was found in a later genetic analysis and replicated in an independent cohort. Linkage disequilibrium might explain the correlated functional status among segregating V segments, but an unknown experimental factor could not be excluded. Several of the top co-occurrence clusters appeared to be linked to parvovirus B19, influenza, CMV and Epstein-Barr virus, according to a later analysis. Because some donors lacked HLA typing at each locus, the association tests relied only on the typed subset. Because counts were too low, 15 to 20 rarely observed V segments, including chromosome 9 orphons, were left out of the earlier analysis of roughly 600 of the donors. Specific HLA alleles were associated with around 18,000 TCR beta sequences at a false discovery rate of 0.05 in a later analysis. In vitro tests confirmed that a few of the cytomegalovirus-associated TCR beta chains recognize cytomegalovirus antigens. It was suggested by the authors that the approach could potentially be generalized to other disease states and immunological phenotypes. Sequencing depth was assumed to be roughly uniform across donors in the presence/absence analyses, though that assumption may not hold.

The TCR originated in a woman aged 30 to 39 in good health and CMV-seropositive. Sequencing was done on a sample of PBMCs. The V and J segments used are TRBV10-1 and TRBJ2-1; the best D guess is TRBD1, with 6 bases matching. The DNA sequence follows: TGCGCCAGCAGTGAGTTTGGACAGACCTACAATGAGCAGTTCTTC. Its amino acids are CASSEFGQTYNEQFF.